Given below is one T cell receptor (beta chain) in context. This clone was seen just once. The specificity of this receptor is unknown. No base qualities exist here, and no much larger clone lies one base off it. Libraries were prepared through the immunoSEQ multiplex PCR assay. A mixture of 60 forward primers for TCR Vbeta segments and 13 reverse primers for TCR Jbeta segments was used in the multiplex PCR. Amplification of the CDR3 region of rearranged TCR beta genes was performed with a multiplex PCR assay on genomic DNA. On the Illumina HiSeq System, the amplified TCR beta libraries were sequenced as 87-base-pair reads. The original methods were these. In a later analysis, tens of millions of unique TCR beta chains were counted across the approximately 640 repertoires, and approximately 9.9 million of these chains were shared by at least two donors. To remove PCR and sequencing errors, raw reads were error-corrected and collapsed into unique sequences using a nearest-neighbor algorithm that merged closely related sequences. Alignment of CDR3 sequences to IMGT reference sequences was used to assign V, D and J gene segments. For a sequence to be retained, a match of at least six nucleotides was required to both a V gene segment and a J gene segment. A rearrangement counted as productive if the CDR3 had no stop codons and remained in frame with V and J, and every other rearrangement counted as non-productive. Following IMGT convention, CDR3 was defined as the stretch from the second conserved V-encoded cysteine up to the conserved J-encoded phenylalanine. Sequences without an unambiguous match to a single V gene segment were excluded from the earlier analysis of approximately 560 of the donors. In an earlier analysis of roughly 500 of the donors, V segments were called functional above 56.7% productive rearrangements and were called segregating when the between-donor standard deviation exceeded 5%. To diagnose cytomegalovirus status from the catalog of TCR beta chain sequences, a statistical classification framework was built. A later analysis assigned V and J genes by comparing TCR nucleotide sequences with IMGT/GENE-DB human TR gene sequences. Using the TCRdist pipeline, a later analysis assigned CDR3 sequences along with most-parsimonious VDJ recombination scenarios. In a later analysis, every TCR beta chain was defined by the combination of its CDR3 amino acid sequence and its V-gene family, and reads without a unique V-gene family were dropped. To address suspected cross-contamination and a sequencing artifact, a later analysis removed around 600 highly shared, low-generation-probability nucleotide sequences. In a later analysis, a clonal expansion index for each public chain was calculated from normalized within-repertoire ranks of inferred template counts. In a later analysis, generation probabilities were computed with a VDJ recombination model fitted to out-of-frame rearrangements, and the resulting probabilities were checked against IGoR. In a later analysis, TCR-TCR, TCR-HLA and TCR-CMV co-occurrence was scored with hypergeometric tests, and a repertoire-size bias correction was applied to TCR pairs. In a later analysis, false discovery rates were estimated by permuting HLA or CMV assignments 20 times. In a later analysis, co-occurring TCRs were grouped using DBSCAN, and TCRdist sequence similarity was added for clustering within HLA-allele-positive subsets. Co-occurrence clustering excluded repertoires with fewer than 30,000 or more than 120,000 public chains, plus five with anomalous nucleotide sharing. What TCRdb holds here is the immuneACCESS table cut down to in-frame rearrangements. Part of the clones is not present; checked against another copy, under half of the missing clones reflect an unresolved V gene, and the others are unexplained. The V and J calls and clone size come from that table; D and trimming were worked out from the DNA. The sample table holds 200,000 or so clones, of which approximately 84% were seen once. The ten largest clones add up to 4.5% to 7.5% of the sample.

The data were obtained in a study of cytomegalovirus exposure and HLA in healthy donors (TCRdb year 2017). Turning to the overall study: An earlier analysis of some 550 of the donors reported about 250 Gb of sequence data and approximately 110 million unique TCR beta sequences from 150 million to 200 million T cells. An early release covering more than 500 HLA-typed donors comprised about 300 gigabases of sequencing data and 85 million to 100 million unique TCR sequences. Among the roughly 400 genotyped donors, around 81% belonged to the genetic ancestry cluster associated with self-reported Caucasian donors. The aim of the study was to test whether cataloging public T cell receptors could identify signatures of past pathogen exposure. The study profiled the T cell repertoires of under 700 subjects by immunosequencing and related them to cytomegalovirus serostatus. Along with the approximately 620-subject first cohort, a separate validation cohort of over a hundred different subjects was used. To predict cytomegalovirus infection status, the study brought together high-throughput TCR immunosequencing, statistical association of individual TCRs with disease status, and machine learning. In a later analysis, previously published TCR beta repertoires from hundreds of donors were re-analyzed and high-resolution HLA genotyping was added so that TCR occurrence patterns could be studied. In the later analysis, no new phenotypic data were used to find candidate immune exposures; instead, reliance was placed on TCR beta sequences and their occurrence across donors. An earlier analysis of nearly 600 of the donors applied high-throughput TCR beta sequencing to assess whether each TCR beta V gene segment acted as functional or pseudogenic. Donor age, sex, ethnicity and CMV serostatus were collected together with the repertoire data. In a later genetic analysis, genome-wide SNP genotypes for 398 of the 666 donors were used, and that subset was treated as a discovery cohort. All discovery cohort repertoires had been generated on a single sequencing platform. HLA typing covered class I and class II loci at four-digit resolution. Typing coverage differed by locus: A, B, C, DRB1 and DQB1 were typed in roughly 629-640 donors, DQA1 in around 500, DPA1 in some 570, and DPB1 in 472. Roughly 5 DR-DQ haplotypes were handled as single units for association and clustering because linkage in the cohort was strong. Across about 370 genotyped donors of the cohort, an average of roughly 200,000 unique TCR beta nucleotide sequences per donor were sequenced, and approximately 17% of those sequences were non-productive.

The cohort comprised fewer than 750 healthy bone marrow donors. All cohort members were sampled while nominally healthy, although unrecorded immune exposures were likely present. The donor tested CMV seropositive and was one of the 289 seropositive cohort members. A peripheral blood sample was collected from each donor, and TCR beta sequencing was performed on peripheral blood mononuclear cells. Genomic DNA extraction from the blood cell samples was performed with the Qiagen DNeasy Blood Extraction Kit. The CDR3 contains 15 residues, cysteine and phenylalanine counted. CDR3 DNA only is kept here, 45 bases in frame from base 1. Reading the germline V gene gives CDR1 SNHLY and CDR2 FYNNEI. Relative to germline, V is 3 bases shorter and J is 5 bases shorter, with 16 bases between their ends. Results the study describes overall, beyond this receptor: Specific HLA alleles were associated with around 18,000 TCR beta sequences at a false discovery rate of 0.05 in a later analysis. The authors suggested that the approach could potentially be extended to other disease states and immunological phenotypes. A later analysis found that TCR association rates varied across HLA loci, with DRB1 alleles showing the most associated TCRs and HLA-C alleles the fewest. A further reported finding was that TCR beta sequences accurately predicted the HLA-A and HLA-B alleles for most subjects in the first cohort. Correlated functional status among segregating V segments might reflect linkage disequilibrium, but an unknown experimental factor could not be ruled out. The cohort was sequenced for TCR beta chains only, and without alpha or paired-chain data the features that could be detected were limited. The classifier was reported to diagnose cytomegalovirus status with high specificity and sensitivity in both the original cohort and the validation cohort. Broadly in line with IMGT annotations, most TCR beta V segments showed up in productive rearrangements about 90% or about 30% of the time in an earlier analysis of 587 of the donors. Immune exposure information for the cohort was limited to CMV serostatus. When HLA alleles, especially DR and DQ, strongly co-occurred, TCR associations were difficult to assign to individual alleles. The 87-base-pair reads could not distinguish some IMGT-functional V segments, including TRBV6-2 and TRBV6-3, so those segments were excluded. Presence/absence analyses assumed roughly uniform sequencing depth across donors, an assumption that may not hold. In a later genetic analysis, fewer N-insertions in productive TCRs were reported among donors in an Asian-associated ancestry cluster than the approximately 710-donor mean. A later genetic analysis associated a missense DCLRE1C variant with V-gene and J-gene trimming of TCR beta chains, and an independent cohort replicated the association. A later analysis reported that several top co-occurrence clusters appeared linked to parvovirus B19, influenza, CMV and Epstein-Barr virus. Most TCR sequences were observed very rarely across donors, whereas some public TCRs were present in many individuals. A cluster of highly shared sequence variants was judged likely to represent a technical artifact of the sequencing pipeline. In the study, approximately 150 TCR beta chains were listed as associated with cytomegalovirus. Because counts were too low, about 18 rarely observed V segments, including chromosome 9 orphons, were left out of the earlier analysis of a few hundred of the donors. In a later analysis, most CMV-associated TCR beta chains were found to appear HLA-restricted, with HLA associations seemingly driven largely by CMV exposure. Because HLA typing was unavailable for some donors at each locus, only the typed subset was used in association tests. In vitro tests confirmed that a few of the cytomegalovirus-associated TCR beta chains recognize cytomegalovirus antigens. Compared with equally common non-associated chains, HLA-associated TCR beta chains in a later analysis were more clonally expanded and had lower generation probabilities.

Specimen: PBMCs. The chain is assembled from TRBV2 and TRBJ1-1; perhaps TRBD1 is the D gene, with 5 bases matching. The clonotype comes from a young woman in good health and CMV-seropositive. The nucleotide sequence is TGTGCCAGCAGTGATAGAGGAAACAGGATGACTGAAGCTTTCTTT. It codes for CASSDRGNRMTEAFF.